A selection of T cell receptor beta chains follows, all from one sample in a study of OX40 agonist ivuxolimab in advanced cancers. Only in-frame clones appear in the TCRdb table, and some are missing; sequencing was by immunoSEQ multiplex PCR. The data show around 63,000 clones, with around nine tenths seen just once and roughly 25% held by the top ten. The specimen was CD4+ or CD8+ T cells sorted from blood, collected in a trial of the OX40 agonist ivuxolimab. Receptors were obtained from an adult with an advanced solid tumor such as melanoma, head and neck, liver or kidney cancer. Each CDR3 is given with its conserved first and last residue. D genes are given only for firm matches. Expanded clones are given a class, and other clones once, few, many or no size at all.

V	D	J	length	size	DNA	CDR3
TRBV29-1	NA	TRBJ2-7	17	few	TGCAGCGTACTCAGGGACCCTACCCCCACTAGCTCCTACGAGCAGTACTTC	CSVLRDPTPTSSYEQYF
TRBV28	TRBD1	TRBJ2-7	15	once	TGTGCCAGCAGTTTAAGCGGACAGGGAATAGACGAGCAGTACTTC	CASSLSGQGIDEQYF
TRBV19	TRBD2	TRBJ2-1	16	NA	TGTGCCAGTAGTTTTCCGACTAGCGGGAGGCCCAATGAGCAGTTCTTC	CASSFPTSGRPNEQFF
TRBV11-2	TRBD1	TRBJ2-7	14	NA	TGTGCCAGCAGCATGACAGGGGGGTCGTACGAGCAGTACTTC	CASSMTGGSYEQYF
TRBV9	NA	TRBJ1-6	13	NA	TGTGCCAGCAGCGTAGGAGGGAAATCACCCCTCCACTTT	CASSVGGKSPLHF
TRBV2	NA	TRBJ2-7	12	NA	TGTGCCAGAGCCGGGGATCGGGGAGAGCAGTACTTC	CARAGDRGEQYF
TRBV2	NA	TRBJ2-1	14	NA	TGTGCCAGCAGTGAACGCAGGGGTGATAATGAGCAGTTCTTC	CASSERRGDNEQFF
TRBV27	NA	TRBJ2-3	14	NA	TGTGCCAGCAGTCCGGACATTAGCACAGATACGCAGTATTTT	CASSPDISTDTQYF
TRBV19	NA	TRBJ2-7	14	NA	TGTGCCAGTAGCCACGGTGATAGAGGGCACGAGCAGTACTTC	CASSHGDRGHEQYF
TRBV16	NA	TRBJ2-1	17	NA	TGTGCCAGCAGCCAAGGCATACCCCTGAGCTCCTACAATGAGCAGTTCTTC	CASSQGIPLSSYNEQFF
TRBV29-1	TRBD1	TRBJ2-1	13	NA	TGCAGCGTGGCCGGGACAGTAGACAATGAGCAGTTCTTC	CSVAGTVDNEQFF
TRBV6-5	NA	TRBJ1-1	14	NA	TGTGCCAGCAAAGTCGGAAACATGAACACTGAAGCTTTCTTT	CASKVGNMNTEAFF
TRBV6-1	NA	TRBJ2-7	13	NA	TGTGCCAGCATTCCAGACGAGTTGTACGAGCAGTACTTC	CASIPDELYEQYF
TRBV7-8	NA	TRBJ2-7	17	NA	TGTGCCAGCAGCCCTCCGAGAGTGGGTCAGCTGTGGTACGAGCAGTACTTC	CASSPPRVGQLWYEQYF
TRBV28	TRBD2	TRBJ2-7	18	NA	TGTGCCAGCAGTTTACGCGGGACTAGCGGGAGTAGGGTCTACGAGCAGTACTTC	CASSLRGTSGSRVYEQYF
TRBV27	NA	TRBJ2-7	15	NA	TGTGCCAGCAGTTTTAGTGGGGGAAACTCCTACGAGCAGTACTTC	CASSFSGGNSYEQYF
TRBV2	NA	TRBJ2-6	14	NA	TGTGCCAGCAGTGAAGACTCTGGGGCCAACGTCCTGACTTTC	CASSEDSGANVLTF
TRBV19	TRBD2	TRBJ2-1	15	NA	TGTGCCAGTAGTATGGTAGCGGGAGTCGGCAATGAGCAGTTCTTC	CASSMVAGVGNEQFF
TRBV5-4	NA	TRBJ2-7	13	NA	TGTGCCAGCAGCCTAAACCCGGGCTACGAGCAGTACTTC	CASSLNPGYEQYF
TRBV4-1	NA	TRBJ1-5	16	NA	TGCGCCAGCAGCCAAGGTAGAGGGATAATCAATCAGCCCCAGCATTTT	CASSQGRGIINQPQHF
TRBV27	NA	TRBJ2-1	13	NA	TGTGCCAGCAGCGCGACAGGCCGCAATGAGCAGTTCTTC	CASSATGRNEQFF
TRBV7-6	TRBD2	TRBJ2-1	15	NA	TGTGCCAGCAGCTTCTTACCAGGGACTAACAATGAGCAGTTCTTC	CASSFLPGTNNEQFF
TRBV11-2	NA	TRBJ2-5	12	NA	TGTGCCAGCAGCTTAAGCGGAGAGACCCAGTACTTC	CASSLSGETQYF
TRBV15	TRBD2	TRBJ2-3	16	few	TGTGCCACCAGCAGAGAGAGGGGGGCGGGAGGGGATACGCAGTATTTT	CATSRERGAGGDTQYF
TRBV28	NA	TRBJ1-4	16	NA	TGTGCCAGCAGTTTTATCAGGTCGTGGGGTAATGAAAAACTGTTTTTT	CASSFIRSWGNEKLFF
TRBV28	NA	TRBJ1-4	14	NA	TGTGCCAGCACCTTCCGGTGGACTAATGAAAAACTGTTTTTT	CASTFRWTNEKLFF
TRBV4-1	TRBD2	TRBJ2-7	15	NA	TGCGCCAGCAGCCAGGTACTAGCGGGCGGCTACGAGCAGTACTTC	CASSQVLAGGYEQYF
TRBV7-9	NA	TRBJ2-3	13	NA	TGTGCCAGCAGCGGGAGTTGGACAGATACGCAGTATTTT	CASSGSWTDTQYF
TRBV6-1	NA	TRBJ2-7	13	NA	TGTGCCAGCTCCCCAGGGCTTTCCTACGAGCAGTACTTC	CASSPGLSYEQYF
TRBV4-1	NA	TRBJ2-5	14	NA	TGCGCCAGCAGCCAACCGGGAGTCGGTGAGACCCAGTACTTC	CASSQPGVGETQYF
TRBV28	NA	TRBJ1-6	13	NA	TGTGCCAGCAGTCTTCAGGGTCTAGCACCCCTCCACTTT	CASSLQGLAPLHF
TRBV27	NA	TRBJ2-2	12	NA	TGTGCCAGCAGTTTTAACACCGGGGAGCTGTTTTTT	CASSFNTGELFF
TRBV28	NA	TRBJ2-2	13	NA	TGTGCCAGCAGCGAGGGTTCCACCGGGGAGCTGTTTTTT	CASSEGSTGELFF
TRBV6-1	TRBD1	TRBJ1-5	13	NA	TGTGCCATAGGACAGGGGAGGAGACAGCCCCAGCATTTT	CAIGQGRRQPQHF
TRBV28	NA	TRBJ1-1	12	NA	TGTGCCAGCAGTTTAGTAAGGACTGAAGCTTTCTTT	CASSLVRTEAFF
TRBV27	NA	TRBJ2-1	14	NA	TGTGCCAGCAGCCTCACTGTCCCCTACAATGAGCAGTTCTTC	CASSLTVPYNEQFF
TRBV4-2	TRBD1	TRBJ2-6	16	NA	TGTGCCAGCAGCCAACAGGGGGCGGAAGGGGCCAACGTCCTGACTTTC	CASSQQGAEGANVLTF
TRBV7-9	NA	TRBJ2-7	13	NA	TGTGCCAGCAGCGGAGGACAGTCCTACGAGCAGTACTTC	CASSGGQSYEQYF
TRBV4-3	TRBD2	TRBJ2-4	17	once	TGCGCCAGCAGCCAAGTTGGGGCTAGCGGAGAGGAAAACATTCAGTACTTC	CASSQVGASGEENIQYF
TRBV2	TRBD1	TRBJ1-1	13	few	TGTGCCAGCAGTCCACAGGGGTGGACTGAAGCTTTCTTT	CASSPQGWTEAFF
TRBV27	TRBD1	TRBJ1-5	13	NA	TGTGCCAGCGGGGGACAGGCCAATCAGCCCCAGCATTTT	CASGGQANQPQHF